A selection of T cell receptor beta chains follows, all from one sample in a study of shared clonotypes between healthy human individuals. Sequencing used immunoSEQ multiplex PCR; TCRdb keeps in-frame clones, though not all of them. The table includes a few million clones, about 92% detected once. Sample: naive CD4+ T cells from PBMCs. All receptors come from a man aged 18 to 35 in good health. Some clones in this sample may be carry-over from other donors' samples. The CDR3 runs from the conserved cysteine through the conserved F or W. The D gene is left open where the match is weak. Expanded clones get a size class; other rows say once, few or many, or leave the size out.

.	TRBJ2-7	TRBV7-9	.	CASSLGPIIEQYF	TGTGCCAGCAGCTTAGGGCCGATTATTGAGCAGTACTTC
.	TRBJ1-2	TRBV21-1	.	CASRTTGGRGYTF	TGTGCCAGCAGAACGACAGGGGGCCGGGGCTACACCTTC
.	TRBJ2-4	TRBV7-9	.	CASSLDLGVGNIQYF	TGTGCCAGCAGCTTAGACTTGGGGGTGGGGAACATTCAGTACTTC
.	TRBJ2-2	TRBV6-5	.	CASRRDWTNTGELFF	TGTGCCAGCAGGCGGGACTGGACGAACACCGGGGAGCTGTTTTTT
.	TRBJ1-5	TRBV18	few	CASSPGENQPQHF	TGTGCCAGCTCACCAGGAGAGAACCAGCCCCAGCATTTT
.	TRBJ1-5	TRBV11-2	.	CASSPDGGNQPQHF	TGTGCCAGCAGCCCTGACGGAGGCAATCAGCCCCAGCATTTT
TRBD1	TRBJ2-1	TRBV4-1	.	CASSQATGQGRNEQFF	TGCGCCAGCAGCCAAGCGACGGGACAGGGGCGCAATGAGCAGTTCTTC
TRBD2	TRBJ2-7	TRBV27	.	CASSFPTGGRYEQYF	TGTGCCAGCAGTTTCCCCACGGGGGGGAGGTACGAGCAGTACTTC
TRBD2	TRBJ2-7	TRBV5-1	.	CASSGLAGYEQYF	TGCGCCAGCAGCGGATTAGCGGGATACGAGCAGTACTTC
.	TRBJ2-3	TRBV19	.	CASSFSGGTDTQYF	TGTGCCAGTAGTTTCTCTGGGGGCACAGATACGCAGTATTTT
TRBD1	TRBJ2-2	TRBV4-1	.	CASSLFQYVLGTANTGELFF	TGCGCCAGCAGCCTTTTCCAATACGTTCTCGGGACAGCGAACACCGGGGAGCTGTTTTTT
.	TRBJ2-3	TRBV7-2	.	CASSLTAASTDTQYF	TGTGCCAGCAGCCTCACAGCGGCGAGCACAGATACGCAGTATTTT
.	TRBJ2-2	TRBV4-1	once	CASSQEMGFPGELFF	TGCGCCAGCAGCCAAGAAATGGGGTTTCCCGGGGAGCTGTTTTTT